The next 24 T cell receptor beta chains were all read from a single sample in a study of cytomegalovirus exposure and HLA in healthy donors (dated by TCRdb to the late 2010s). The receptor library was made with the immunoSEQ multiplex PCR assay. For the multiplex PCR, a mixture combining 60 forward primers for TCR Vbeta segments and 13 reverse primers for TCR Jbeta segments was used. Held by TCRdb, this immuneACCESS table contains in-frame sequences only and omits some clones. Under half of the omission traces to an unresolved V gene where checked; the cause of the rest is unknown. Present in this sample are 100,000 to 150,000 clones, around 77% of which were seen just once. The biggest ten clones account for roughly 16% of the sample. The sample consisted of PBMCs. These receptors originate from a middle-aged man in good health and CMV-seropositive.

A few counts support this clone. This sequence joins TRBV27 and TRBJ1-4, with 10 positions matching TRBD1. Trimming removed 5 bases from V and 7 bases from J; junction bases left unmatched: 7. This CDR3 spans 15 amino acids. The germline V gene encodes CDR1 MNHEY and CDR2 SMNVEV (reference sequence). The CDR3 nucleotides are TGTGCCAGCAGTCTTACCGGGACAGGGGTTGAAAAACTGTTTTTT. Protein: CASSLTGTGVEKLFF. The full variable domain, its missing parts supplied by reference TRBV27 and TRBJ1-4, is EAQVTQNPRYLITVTGKKLTVTCSQNMNHEYMSWYRQDPGLGLRQIYYSMNVEVTDKGDVPEGYKVSRKEKRNFPLILESPSPNQTSLYFCASSLTGTGVEKLFFGSGTQLSVL.

This clone was detected a few times. This chain joins TRBV2 and TRBJ2-7; no definite D call. Germline V gives CDR1 SNHLY, CDR2 FYNNEI. Trimming removed 6 bases from V and 4 bases from J, with 7 bases in between. The CDR3 has 11 residues. The DNA of the CDR3 is TGTGCCAGCAGGGAGAAATACGAGCAGTACTTC. This translates into CASREKYEQYF.

The chain joins TRBV5-4 to TRBJ2-7, with TRBD1 matching 9 bases. The germline CDR1 and CDR2 sequences are SGHNT and YYREEE (reference sequence). Losses at the gene ends were 4 bases for V and 6 bases for J; bases not matched to a gene: 14. The length of the CDR3 is 16 residues. The CDR3, as DNA: TGTGCCAGCAGCAAACCGGTGGGACAGGGCCGCCCCGAGCAGTACTTC. Protein product: CASSKPVGQGRPEQYF.

This chain joins TRBV19 and TRBJ1-2; 7 nucleotides match TRBD1. In germline, CDR1 is LNHDA, CDR2 SQIVND (reference sequence). Trimming removed 3 bases from V and 3 bases from J; junction bases left unmatched: 7. The CDR3 is 15 amino acids. The CDR3 sequence: CASSMARGTDYGYTF. DNA for the CDR3: TGTGCCAGTAGTATGGCCAGGGGGACCGACTATGGCTACACCTTC.

The chain recombines TRBV18 with TRBJ2-1; no reliable D call. This CDR3 has 15 amino acids. V was cut by 5 bases and J by 6 bases, with 17 bases left in between. Germline V gives CDR1 KGHSH, CDR2 LQKENI. This chain's CDR3 is CASSSVGSSGNEQFF. The DNA for the CDR3 is TGTGCCAGCTCATCCGTAGGATCCTCGGGCAATGAGCAGTTCTTC.

The genes are TRBV2 and TRBJ2-1; D is perhaps TRBD2 (5 bases). V was clipped by 2 bases and J by 4 bases, with 9 bases between them. Germline CDR1 is SNHLY and CDR2 is FYNNEI. The CDR3 has 14 amino acids. The CDR3 here is CASSERGQYNEQFF. CDR3 coding DNA: TGTGCCAGCAGTGAACGCGGGCAATACAATGAGCAGTTCTTC. Full variable domain (missing parts from reference TRBV2 and TRBJ2-1): EPEVTQTPSHQVTQMGQEVILRCVPISNHLYFYWYRQILGQKVEFLVSFYNNEISEKSEIFDDQFSVERPDGSNFTLKIRSTKLEDSAMYFCASSERGQYNEQFFGPGTRLTVL.

The chain has TRBV5-1 and TRBJ1-5; D is undetermined. V was shortened by 2 bases and J by 5 bases, with 8 bases between the two germline ends. CDR1 is SGHRS, CDR2 YFSETQ, per germline. The CDR3 totals 13 residues. The CDR3 loop reads CASSFQVDQPQHF. CDR3 in DNA: TGCGCCAGCAGCTTCCAGGTTGATCAGCCCCAGCATTTT.

There are a few counts of this clone. The rearrangement uses TRBV6-1 and TRBJ1-5, with no clear D. The CDR3 runs 13 residues. Trimming removed 2 bases from V and 0 bases from J, with 2 bases in between. Germline-derived CDR1 and CDR2 are MNHNS and SASEGT. In nucleotides, the CDR3 is TGTGCCAGCAGTGAATATAGCAATCAGCCCCAGCATTTT. This sequence encodes CASSEYSNQPQHF.

This clone was observed a handful of times. DNA for the CDR3: TGTGCCAGCAGTCCCCGCCAGACTTACACTGAAGCTTTCTTT. Residues: CASSPRQTYTEAFF. This chain links TRBV6-6 with TRBJ1-1; D not certain. V lost 5 bases, J lost 3 bases, and 13 bases lay in between. The germline gives CDR1 MNHNY, CDR2 SVGAGI (reference sequence). This CDR3 is built from 14 residues.

A few counts support this clone. The rearrangement uses TRBV10-3 and TRBJ2-1, with D possibly TRBD2 on 5 matching bases. V was clipped by 10 bases and J by 7 bases, with 20 bases between them. CDR1 is ENHRY, CDR2 SYGVKD, per germline. The CDR3 is 14 residues long. This CDR3 is CATSPGRGVNEQFF. The CDR3 nucleotides read TGTGCCACCTCCCCCGGACGGGGAGTAAATGAGCAGTTCTTC.

The gene calls are TRBV19 and TRBJ2-2; D ambiguous. The V end lost 3 bases, the J end lost 4 bases, and 12 bases lay between the germline ends. Germline CDR1 and CDR2: LNHDA and SQIVND (reference sequence). This CDR3 has 15 residues. In DNA, the CDR3 is TGTGCCAGTAGTATTTTTCATTACTCCACCGGGGAGCTGTTTTTT. As protein: CASSIFHYSTGELFF. The variable domain in full, with the rest retrieved from reference TRBV19 and TRBJ2-2, is DGGITQSPKYLFRKEGQNVTLSCEQNLNHDAMYWYRQDPGQGLRLIYYSQIVNDFQKGDIAEGYSVSREKKESFPLTVTSAQKNPTAFYLCASSIFHYSTGELFFGEGSRLTVL.

With respect to this clone: Distinct nucleotide sequences in the sample also encode this CDR3. The rearrangement joins TRBV7-9 to TRBJ1-1; TRBD1 is a possible D gene (5 bases). Germline assignment: CDR1 SEHNR and CDR2 FQNEAQ (reference sequence). Trimming cost V 1 base and J 5 bases, with 8 bases left between them. The CDR3 runs to 13 residues. CDR3 residues: CASSLGGGTEAFF. For the CDR3, the DNA is TGTGCCAGCAGCTTAGGGGGGGGTACTGAAGCTTTCTTT.

The CDR3 is CASSPDWTWETQYF. CDR3 nucleotides: TGTGCCAGCAGTCCCGACTGGACTTGGGAGACCCAGTACTTC. V gene TRBV11-3 combines with J gene TRBJ2-5; TRBD2 might be the D (5 bases). CDR1 and CDR2 from the germline V gene are SGHNT and YENEEA. Deletions cut 6 bases from V and 5 bases from J, with 16 bases between. The CDR3 contains 14 residues.

This chain uses TRBV5-1 with TRBJ2-5; 7 bases align to TRBD2. The CDR3 runs to 15 residues. V lost 2 bases and J lost 5; bases outside the gene matches: 9. Germline lookup yields CDR1 SGHRS and CDR2 YFSETQ. DNA of the CDR3: TGCGCCAGCAGCTTCGAAGGCGGGAGTCCCGAGACCCAGTACTTC. This gives the protein CASSFEGGSPETQYF.

The chain couples TRBV19 to TRBJ2-6; D unclear. The CDR3 extends over 16 amino acids. From germline, CDR1 is LNHDA and CDR2 SQIVND (reference sequence). The V end was cut by 1 base, the J end by 1 base, with 8 bases between. CDR3 DNA sequence: TGTGCCAGTAGTATAGGCCAGGTGTCTGGGGCCAACGTCCTGACTTTC. Amino acids: CASSIGQVSGANVLTF.

The sample holds one count of this clone. The chain carries TRBV6-1 and TRBJ1-4; D is unclear. CDR1 and CDR2 (germline): MNHNS, SASEGT. The CDR3 sequence is 15 residues long. V lost 2 bases and J lost 8, with 15 bases in between. This CDR3 is CASSELRRRGEKLFF. CDR3 in DNA: TGTGCCAGCAGTGAACTAAGGCGGCGGGGAGAAAAACTGTTTTTT.

The genes are TRBV29-1 and TRBJ2-3; perhaps TRBD1 as D (6 bases). This CDR3 spans 16 amino acids. The V end was cut by 4 bases, the J end by 2 bases, with 19 bases between. From germline, CDR1 is SQVTM and CDR2 ANQGSEA. The CDR3 loop is CSVVLGVGANTDTQYF. CDR3 DNA sequence: TGCAGCGTTGTTCTCGGGGTGGGGGCCAACACAGATACGCAGTATTTT.

J is TRBJ1-2 and V is TRBV19; the match to TRBD1 covers 10 bases. Germline V gene data show CDR1 as LNHDA and CDR2 as SQIVND (reference sequence). The CDR3 runs to 15 residues. With 5 bases clipped from V and 1 base from J, the junction kept 4 bases outside the gene matches. In nucleotides, the CDR3 is TGTGCCAGTAGTCTCGACAGGGGGCTTAACTATGGCTACACCTTC. Protein sequence: CASSLDRGLNYGYTF.

Concerning this clone itself: This same CDR3 is encoded by further DNA sequences in the sample. CDR3: CASSSLYEQYF. The CDR3, as DNA: TGTGCCAGCAGTTCCCTCTACGAGCAGTACTTC. The chain carries TRBV28 and TRBJ2-7; D call uncertain. Germline CDR1 and CDR2: MDHEN and SYDVKM. The CDR3 loop spans 11 amino acids. V was pared by 4 bases and J by 3 bases, with 4 bases between.

The V call is TRBV15, the J call TRBJ2-7; 7 bases match TRBD2. CDR1 and CDR2 (germline): LNHNV, YYDKDF (reference sequence). The CDR3 runs 14 residues. After removal of 1 base from V and 2 bases from J, the junction contained 2 bases not matched to a gene. CDR3 residues: CATSRGGRAYEQYF. CDR3 DNA sequence: TGTGCCACCAGCAGAGGTGGGAGGGCCTACGAGCAGTACTTC.

J is TRBJ1-1 and V is TRBV6-1; perhaps TRBD1 as D (6 bases). The CDR3 consists of 13 residues. The V and J ends lost 6 bases and 5 bases respectively, with 13 bases between them. Looked up from germline, CDR1 is MNHNS and CDR2 is SASEGT. DNA of the CDR3: TGTGCCAGCAGGGGGGCCACCGGAACTGAAGCTTTCTTT. Translated: CASRGATGTEAFF.

There are a few counts of this clone. V and J are TRBV5-4 and TRBJ2-2; weak D call: TRBD1 (5 bases). The CDR3 has 16 amino acids. CDR1 is SGHNT, CDR2 YYREEE, per germline (reference sequence). The V gene lost 0 bases and the J gene lost 4 bases, with 13 bases spanning the gap. The CDR3 reads CASSLARVRSTGELFF. As DNA, the CDR3 is TGTGCCAGCAGCTTGGCCAGGGTCCGGAGCACCGGGGAGCTGTTTTTT.

V is TRBV29-1 and J is TRBJ2-7; TRBD1 agrees at 8 bases. Germline lookup yields CDR1 SQVTM and CDR2 ANQGSEA. The CDR3 loop spans 16 amino acids. V gave up 4 bases and J gave up 3 bases; unmatched junction bases: 14. In DNA, the CDR3 is TGCAGCGTTGCGGTGCAGGGGGCGGGTTATCTCTACGAGCAGTACTTC. It codes for CSVAVQGAGYLYEQYF.

The chain is built from TRBV11-2 and TRBJ2-1; TRBD1 agrees at 7 bases. This CDR3 has 16 amino acids. Germline CDR1 reads SGHAT; CDR2 reads FQNNGV. V was clipped by 5 bases and J by 3 bases; unmatched bases: 10. The CDR3 DNA reads TGTGCCAGCAGCAAACCCGACAGGGTAGGCTACAATGAGCAGTTCTTC. As protein: CASSKPDRVGYNEQFF. Combining the CDR3 with reference TRBV11-2 and TRBJ2-1 gives the whole variable domain EAGVAQSPRYKIIEKRQSVAFWCNPISGHATLYWYQQILGQGPKLLIQFQNNGVVDDSQLPKDRFSAERLKGVDSTLKIQPAKLEDSAVYLCASSKPDRVGYNEQFFGPGTRLTVL.